The 18 T cell receptor beta chains below come from one sample, sequenced in a study of CD8 T cells in Susac syndrome. With random hexamers, reverse transcription was performed on about 0.5 to 1 ug of RNA. Via MiXCR, TCRdb re-called the immunoSEQ multiplex PCR reads, giving one row per CDR3 protein. This sample yields 150,000 to 250,000 distinct CDR3 sequences, of which 90% to 95% are seen a single time; 0.093% belongs to the top ten. The sequenced sample consisted of CD4+ T cells from PBMCs. These receptors came from a human donor with multiple sclerosis.

V and J are TRBV20-1 and TRBJ2-3, with 9 bases fitting TRBD1. The CDR3 length is 14 residues. V shed 2 bases, J shed 8 bases, and the junction held 8 bases outside the gene matches. Germline CDR1 reads DFQATT; CDR2 reads SNEGSKA (reference sequence). The CDR3 nucleotides are TGCAGTGCTAGACATGGACAGGGGCCGGGTACGCAGTATTTT. Protein product: CSARHGQGPGTQYF.

Regarding this clonotype: At one of its ends the junction is not consistent with the germline gene, which may arise from a read error. The chain links TRBV30 to TRBJ1-5, with D perhaps TRBD1 (6 bases). The CDR3 totals 14 residues. CDR1 and CDR2 from the germline V gene are GTSNPN and SVGIG (reference sequence). The CDR3 DNA is TGTGCCTGGAGTGTACGTGGGGGCGATCAGCCCCAGCTTTTT. Protein: CAWSVRGGDQPQLF.

The CDR3 DNA follows: TGTGCCAGCAGGACCGGGACAGGCCCCACCGGGGAGCTGTTTTTT. Translating it yields CASRTGTGPTGELFF. V usage is TRBV2 and J usage is TRBJ2-2; 8 bases align to TRBD1. Germline V gene lookup returns CDR1 SNHLY and CDR2 FYNNEI. CDR3 size: 15 residues. Germline trimming cut 6 bases from V and 4 bases from J; bases unmatched to any gene: 7.

The chain joins TRBV29-1 to TRBJ2-5; 9 bases match TRBD1. The CDR3 length is 15 residues. The V and J ends lost 0 bases and 5 bases, in that order; junction bases with no gene match: 7. In germline, CDR1 is SQVTM, CDR2 ANQGSEA. As DNA, the CDR3 is TGCAGCGTTGAAGATACAGGGGGCTCTCGGGAGACCCAGTACTTC. Its translation is CSVEDTGGSRETQYF.

The J gene is TRBJ1-5, the V gene TRBV15, with no clear D. Germline V lookup: CDR1 LNHNV, CDR2 YYDKDF (reference sequence). This CDR3 has 13 residues. The V gene lost 0 bases and the J gene lost 8 bases, with 8 bases spanning the gap. The DNA for the CDR3 is TGTGCCACCAGCAGAGATCCCCCAGAGCCCCAGCATTTT. Its translation is CATSRDPPEPQHF.

This clonotype was detected once. The gene calls are TRBV9 and TRBJ2-5; 13 bases are a match to TRBD2. V was pared by 0 bases and J by 2 bases, with 4 bases of the junction left unmatched. The CDR3 spans 17 residues. Germline assignment: CDR1 SGDLS and CDR2 YYNGEE. This chain's CDR3 is CASSVAPTSGGQETQYF. The CDR3 bases are TGTGCCAGCAGCGTAGCCCCGACTAGCGGGGGGCAAGAGACCCAGTACTTC.

The chain carries TRBV3-1 and TRBJ2-7; D is undetermined. Germline V gene sequence: CDR1 LGHDT, CDR2 YNNKEL (reference sequence). This CDR3 contains 13 residues. V shed 2 bases and J shed 7 bases, with 12 bases lying between them. DNA of the CDR3: TGTGCCAGCAGCCAACGCTCTGGACGAGAGCAGTACTTC. Translated, it gives CASSQRSGREQYF.

This chain uses TRBV20-1 with TRBJ2-7; TRBD1 might be the D (5 bases). The CDR3 length is 15 residues. Germline CDR1 DFQATT, CDR2 SNEGSKA (reference sequence). V lost 6 bases and J 4 bases, leaving 22 bases between the germline ends. The CDR3 bases are TGCAGTGCCGAAGGGGATCGGGCATCTGGATACGAGCAGTACTTC. Amino acids: CSAEGDRASGYEQYF.

The CDR3 DNA sequence: TGCAGCGTCGCTGAACAGGGGGCCGGGAACACTGAAGCTTTCTTT. Translation gives CSVAEQGAGNTEAFF. J is TRBJ1-1 and V is TRBV29-1, with 9 bases lining up with TRBD1. Trimming cost V 6 bases and J 1 base; bases outside gene matches: 9. Germline CDR1 reads SQVTM; CDR2 reads ANQGSEA. CDR3 length: 15 amino acids.

V and J are TRBV9 and TRBJ1-2; D is ambiguous. Deletions cut 0 bases from V and 8 bases from J, with 14 bases between. The CDR3 covers 14 residues. Germline-derived CDR1 and CDR2 are SGDLS and YYNGEE. CDR3 DNA sequence: TGTGCCAGCAGCGTAGAGCCCGAAAGGAGCGGCTACACCTTC. Residues: CASSVEPERSGYTF. The full variable domain, completed using reference TRBV9 and TRBJ1-2, is DSGVTQTPKHLITATGQRVTLRCSPRSGDLSVYWYQQSLDQGLQFLIQYYNGEERAKGNILERFSAQQFPDLHSELNLSSLELGDSALYFCASSVEPERSGYTFGSGTRLTVV.

The genes are TRBV2 and TRBJ2-6; D ambiguous. The CDR3 covers 15 residues. Per germline, CDR1 SNHLY and CDR2 FYNNEI. Trimming stripped 1 base from V and 4 bases from J, with 8 bases between. This CDR3 reads CASSEDGMGANVLTF. For the CDR3, the DNA is TGTGCCAGCAGTGAAGATGGGATGGGGGCCAACGTCCTGACTTTC. Complete variable domain (other parts from reference TRBV2 and TRBJ2-6): EPEVTQTPSHQVTQMGQEVILRCVPISNHLYFYWYRQILGQKVEFLVSFYNNEISEKSEIFDDQFSVERPDGSNFTLKIRSTKLEDSAMYFCASSEDGMGANVLTFGAGSRLTVL.

The V gene is TRBV19, the J gene TRBJ2-1, with 8 bases lining up with TRBD2. Germline assignment: CDR1 LNHDA and CDR2 SQIVND (reference sequence). This CDR3 is 15 amino acids long. With V trimmed by 3 bases and J by 9 bases, 10 bases remained unmatched. CDR3 region: CASSMGAGVAGEQFF. CDR3 DNA: TGTGCCAGTAGTATGGGAGCGGGAGTCGCGGGTGAGCAGTTCTTC.

The chain recombines TRBV14 with TRBJ1-2; no definite D call. Germline CDR1 is SGHDN and CDR2 is FVKESK. V lost 4 bases and J 8 bases, leaving 14 bases between the germline ends. CDR3 length: 13 amino acids. CDR3 protein: CASSRTVARGYTF. For the CDR3, the DNA is TGTGCCAGCAGCCGGACGGTGGCGCGGGGCTACACCTTC.

J is TRBJ2-1 and V is TRBV29-1; TRBD2 matches at 11 bases. Germline trimming cut 7 bases from V and 4 bases from J; bases unmatched to any gene: 9. CDR1 is SQVTM and CDR2 is ANQGSEA in the germline V gene. The CDR3 runs to 15 residues. CDR3 sequence (DNA): TGCAGCGCCCGAACCGGGACTAGCGGATACAATGAGCAGTTCTTC. It yields the protein CSARTGTSGYNEQFF.

V gene TRBV12-3 or TRBV12-4 combines with J gene TRBJ2-1, with 14 positions matching TRBD2. Trimming took 5 bases from V and 7 from J; bases not matched to a gene: 4. This CDR3 is 15 amino acids long. The CDR3 bases are TGTGCCAGCAGTCTCGGGACTAGCGGGAGTAATGAGCAGTTCTTC. Amino acid sequence: CASSLGTSGSNEQFF.

The V gene is TRBV12-3 or TRBV12-4, the J gene TRBJ2-5; 12 bases map to TRBD2. The ends lost 7 bases at V and 1 base at J; junction bases unmatched: 4. The CDR3 is made up of 15 amino acids. In DNA form, the CDR3 reads TGTGCCAGCAAACTAGCGGGAGGCCCCCAAGAGACCCAGTACTTC. Translating gives CASKLAGGPQETQYF.

This chain joins TRBV3-1 and TRBJ1-1; D call uncertain. The CDR3 has 14 amino acids. CDR1 and CDR2 from the germline V gene are LGHDT and YNNKEL (reference sequence). V lost 1 base and J lost 1, with 7 bases in between. CDR3 in DNA: TGTGCCAGCAGCCAAGGGGTCGGGAACACTGAAGCTTTCTTT. Residues: CASSQGVGNTEAFF.

The gene calls are TRBV18 and TRBJ2-1; TRBD1 aligns across 9 bases. The V gene end was trimmed by 1 base and the J gene end by 4 bases; junction bases not matched to a gene: 5. The CDR3 totals 16 residues. Germline V gene lookup returns CDR1 KGHSH and CDR2 LQKENI. CDR3: CASSPLQGQGYNEQFF. In nucleotides, the CDR3 is TGTGCCAGCTCACCACTTCAAGGACAGGGGTACAATGAGCAGTTCTTC.